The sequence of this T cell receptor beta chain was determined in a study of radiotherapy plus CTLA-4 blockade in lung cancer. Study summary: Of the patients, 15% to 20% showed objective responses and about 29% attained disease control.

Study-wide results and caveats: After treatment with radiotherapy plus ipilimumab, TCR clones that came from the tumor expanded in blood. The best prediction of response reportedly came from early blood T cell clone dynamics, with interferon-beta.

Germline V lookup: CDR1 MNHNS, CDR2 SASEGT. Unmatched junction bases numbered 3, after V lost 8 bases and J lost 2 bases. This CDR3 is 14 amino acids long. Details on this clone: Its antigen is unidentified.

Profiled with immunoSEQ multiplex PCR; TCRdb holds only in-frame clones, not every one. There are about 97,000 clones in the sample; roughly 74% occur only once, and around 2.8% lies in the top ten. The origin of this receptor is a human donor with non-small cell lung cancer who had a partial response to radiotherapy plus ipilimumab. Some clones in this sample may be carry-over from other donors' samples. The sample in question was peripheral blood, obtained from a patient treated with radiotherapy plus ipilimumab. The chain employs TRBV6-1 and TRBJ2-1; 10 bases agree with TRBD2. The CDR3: CASLAGATYNEQFF. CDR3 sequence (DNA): TGTGCCAGCCTAGCGGGGGCCACCTACAATGAGCAGTTCTTC.